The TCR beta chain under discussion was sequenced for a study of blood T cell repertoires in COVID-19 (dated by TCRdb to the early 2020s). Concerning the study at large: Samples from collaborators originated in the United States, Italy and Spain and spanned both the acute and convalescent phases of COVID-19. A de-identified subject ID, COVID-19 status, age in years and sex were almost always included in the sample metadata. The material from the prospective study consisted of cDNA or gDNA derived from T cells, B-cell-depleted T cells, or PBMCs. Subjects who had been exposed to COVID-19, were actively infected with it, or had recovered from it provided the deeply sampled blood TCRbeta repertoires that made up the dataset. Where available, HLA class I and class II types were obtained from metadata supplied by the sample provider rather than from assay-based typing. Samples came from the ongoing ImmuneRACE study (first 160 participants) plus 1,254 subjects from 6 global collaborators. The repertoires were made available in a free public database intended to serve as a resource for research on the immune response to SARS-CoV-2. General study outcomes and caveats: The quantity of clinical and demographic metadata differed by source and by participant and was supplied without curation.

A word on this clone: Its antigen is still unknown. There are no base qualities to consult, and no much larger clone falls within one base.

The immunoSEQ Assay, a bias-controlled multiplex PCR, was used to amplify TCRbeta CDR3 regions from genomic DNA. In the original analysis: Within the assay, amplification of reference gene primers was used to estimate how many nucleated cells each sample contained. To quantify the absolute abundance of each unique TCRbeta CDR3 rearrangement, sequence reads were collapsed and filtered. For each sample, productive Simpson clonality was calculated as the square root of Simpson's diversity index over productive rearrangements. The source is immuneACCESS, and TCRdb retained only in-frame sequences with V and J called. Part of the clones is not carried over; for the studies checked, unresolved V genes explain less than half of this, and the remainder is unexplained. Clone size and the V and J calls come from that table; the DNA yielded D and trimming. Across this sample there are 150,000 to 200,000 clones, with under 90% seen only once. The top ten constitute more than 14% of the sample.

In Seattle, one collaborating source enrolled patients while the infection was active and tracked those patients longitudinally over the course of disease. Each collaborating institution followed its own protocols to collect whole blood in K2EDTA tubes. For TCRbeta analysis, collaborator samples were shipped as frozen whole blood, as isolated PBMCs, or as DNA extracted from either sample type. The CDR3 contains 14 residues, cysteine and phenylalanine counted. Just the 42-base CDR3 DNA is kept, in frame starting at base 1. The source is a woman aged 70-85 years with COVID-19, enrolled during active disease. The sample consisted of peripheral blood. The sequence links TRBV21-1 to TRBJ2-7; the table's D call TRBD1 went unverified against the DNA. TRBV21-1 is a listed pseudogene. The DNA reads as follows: TGTGCCAGCAGCGCAAGACAGGGTAGGACCGAGCAGTACTTC. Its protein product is CASSARQGRTEQYF.